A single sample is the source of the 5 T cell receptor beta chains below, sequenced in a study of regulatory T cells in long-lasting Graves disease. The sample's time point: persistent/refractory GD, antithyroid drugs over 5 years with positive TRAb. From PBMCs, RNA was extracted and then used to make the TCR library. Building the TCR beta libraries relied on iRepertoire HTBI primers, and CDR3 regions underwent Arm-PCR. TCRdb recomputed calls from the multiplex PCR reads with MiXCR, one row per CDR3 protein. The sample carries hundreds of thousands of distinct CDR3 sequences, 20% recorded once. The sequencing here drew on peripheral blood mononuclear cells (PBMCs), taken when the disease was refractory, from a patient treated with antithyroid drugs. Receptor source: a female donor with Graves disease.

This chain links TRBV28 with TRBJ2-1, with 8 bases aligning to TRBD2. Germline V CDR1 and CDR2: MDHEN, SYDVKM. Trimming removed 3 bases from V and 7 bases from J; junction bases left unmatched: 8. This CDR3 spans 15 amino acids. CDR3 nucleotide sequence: TGTGCCAGCAGTTTCTGGGCGGGAGGAACAAATGAGCAGTTCTTC. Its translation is CASSFWAGGTNEQFF.

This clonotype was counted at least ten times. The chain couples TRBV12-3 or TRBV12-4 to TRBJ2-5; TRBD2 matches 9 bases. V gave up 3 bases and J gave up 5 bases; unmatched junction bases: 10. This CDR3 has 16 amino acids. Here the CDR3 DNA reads TGTGCCAGCAGTTTGCTTAGCGGGAGAATTCGGGAGACCCAGTACTTC. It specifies CASSLLSGRIRETQYF.

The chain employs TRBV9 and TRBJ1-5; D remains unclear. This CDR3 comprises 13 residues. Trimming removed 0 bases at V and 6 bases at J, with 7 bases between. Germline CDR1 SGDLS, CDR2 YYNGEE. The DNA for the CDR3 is TGTGCCAGCAGCGTAGCCCCGCTTCAGCCCCAGCATTTT. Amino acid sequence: CASSVAPLQPQHF.

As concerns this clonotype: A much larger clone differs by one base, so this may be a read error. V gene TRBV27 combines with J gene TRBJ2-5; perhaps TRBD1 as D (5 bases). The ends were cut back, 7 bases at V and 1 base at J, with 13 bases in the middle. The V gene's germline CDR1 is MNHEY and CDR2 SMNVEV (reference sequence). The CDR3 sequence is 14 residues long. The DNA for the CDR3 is TGTGCCAGCATCCCGGAAGGGGCCCAAGAGACCCAGTACTTC. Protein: CASIPEGAQETQYF.

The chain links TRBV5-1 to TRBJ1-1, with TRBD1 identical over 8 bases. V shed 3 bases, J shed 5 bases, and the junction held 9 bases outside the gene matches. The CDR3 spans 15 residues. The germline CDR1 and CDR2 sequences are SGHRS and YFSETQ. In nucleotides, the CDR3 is TGCGCCAGCAGCTCCCCCGGGACAGGCAGTACTGAAGCTTTCTTT. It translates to CASSSPGTGSTEAFF.